This T cell receptor beta chain was recovered during a study of OX40 agonist ivuxolimab in advanced cancers. Findings and limits, study-wide: CD4+ and CD8+ blood T cells expanded clonally by week 6 at 0.1 to 3.0 mg/kg.

The repertoire was sequenced with immunoSEQ multiplex PCR; TCRdb's copy has only in-frame clones and lacks some. The repertoire includes around 92,000 clones, roughly 95% of them detected once, and less than 0.2% sits in the top ten. The CDR3 spans 11 residues. The germline V gene encodes CDR1 SQVTM and CDR2 ANQGSEA. The ends were cut back, 7 bases at V and 1 base at J, with 7 bases in the middle. Any history of autoimmune disease or systemic immunosuppression disqualified patients. A note on this clone: What it binds is not known.

The chain has TRBV29-1 and TRBJ1-1, with D hard to call. Sample: CD4+ or CD8+ T cells sorted from blood, taken in a trial of the OX40 agonist ivuxolimab. The source is an adult with an advanced solid tumor such as melanoma, head and neck, liver or kidney cancer. CDR3 in amino acids: CSARENTEAFF. Written as DNA, the CDR3 is TGCAGCGCGCGGGAGAACACTGAAGCTTTCTTT.